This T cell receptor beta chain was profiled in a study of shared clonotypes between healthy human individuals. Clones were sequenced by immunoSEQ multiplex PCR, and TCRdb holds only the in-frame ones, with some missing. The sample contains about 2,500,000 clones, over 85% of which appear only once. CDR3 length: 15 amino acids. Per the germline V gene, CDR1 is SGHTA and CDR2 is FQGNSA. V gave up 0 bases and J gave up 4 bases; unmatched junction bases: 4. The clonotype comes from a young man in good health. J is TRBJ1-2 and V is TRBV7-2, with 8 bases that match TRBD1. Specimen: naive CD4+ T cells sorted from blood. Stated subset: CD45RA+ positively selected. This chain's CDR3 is CASSLAWTGTYGYTF. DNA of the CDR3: TGTGCCAGCAGCTTAGCCTGGACAGGGACCTATGGCTACACCTTC.